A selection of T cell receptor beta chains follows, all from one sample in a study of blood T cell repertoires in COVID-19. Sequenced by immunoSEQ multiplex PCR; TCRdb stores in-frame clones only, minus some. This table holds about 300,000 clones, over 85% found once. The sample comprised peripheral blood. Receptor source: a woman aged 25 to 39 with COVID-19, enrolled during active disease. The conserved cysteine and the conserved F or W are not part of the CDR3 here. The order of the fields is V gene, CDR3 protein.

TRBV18	ASSPDRNLYGYT
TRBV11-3	ASSAAQGEKF
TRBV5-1	ASSVGTGSRQPQH
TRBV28	ASSLDDRDLFYNEQF
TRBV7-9	ASSLEAAYNEQF
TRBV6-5	ASSYGPRGNYGYT
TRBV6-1	ASSDLGTLSGNTIY
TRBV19	ASSQGFYGYT
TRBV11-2	ASSRGTANSPLH
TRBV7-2	ASSLAGTDKETQY
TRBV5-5	ASSPAGGTNYGYT
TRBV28	AIWDRGLSGELF
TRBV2	ASHMELFNTIY
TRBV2	ASTSQGLQETQY
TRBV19	ASSIAVNTEAF
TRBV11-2	ASSLEAQGPKF
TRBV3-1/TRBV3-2	ASSHAAGDNSPLH
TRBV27	ASRELGGGGALH
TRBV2	ARQGYRVTYGYT
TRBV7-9	ASSTGQGATEAF
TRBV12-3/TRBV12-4	ASTSSRDIQY
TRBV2	ASPPSMAGESYEQY
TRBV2	ASSDLDTQY
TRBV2	ASRNEQGIGYGYT
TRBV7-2	ASSHLVTGAGGELF
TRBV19	ASSLVRVPPQYSGYT
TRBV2	ASSFSRNTGELF
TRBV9	ASSVDQGRGQPQH
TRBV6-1	ASSEVVRGHGYT
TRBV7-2	ASSYGSVYEQY
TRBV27	ASSLKLSNQPQH
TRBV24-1	ATSETGGNQPQH
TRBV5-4	ASRRGSGTSSPF
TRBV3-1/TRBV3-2	ASSQGLLAGETQY
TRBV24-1	ATSDWAQRTPSTDTQY
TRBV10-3	AISDHLYSNYGYT
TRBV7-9	ASSLSGSEETQY
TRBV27	ATLTPSRTQY
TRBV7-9	ASSMRGALRDEQF
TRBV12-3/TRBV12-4	ASTPWMGQPQH
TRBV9	ASSDGTGGNYGYT
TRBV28	ASSGFGTGYNTEAF
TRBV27	ASSLVGGAGNEQF
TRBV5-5	ASSYIQGDNGYT
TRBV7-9	ASSLGLKGYT
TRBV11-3	ASSLDWGTGEQF
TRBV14	ASSLRSSGANVLT